These T cell receptor beta chains were read from a single sample in a study of blood T cells in healthy people across ages. TCRdb re-derived calls from the 5' RACE reads in MiXCR, one entry per CDR3 protein. In the table there are roughly 1,500,000 distinct CDR3 sequences, approximately 40% of which are singletons. The sample comprised blood. The receptors were gathered from a woman aged 18-35 years in good health. CDR3s include the opening cysteine and the closing phenylalanine or tryptophan. Each record gives: D gene, J gene, V gene, clone size, CDR3 DNA, CDR3 protein. A D gene is named only where the DNA matches it firmly. A row's size may be missing; if present it is once, few, many or a size class.

TRBD1	TRBJ1-1	TRBV7-9	.	TGTGCCAGCAGCTGGGCATCCGGGACAGGGTACCAGGGCCCTGAAGCTTTCTTT	CASSWASGTGYQGPEAFF
.	TRBJ1-2	TRBV6-2/TRBV6-3	once	TGTGCCAGCAGGAGGGATGTAGATGGCTACACCTTC	CASRRDVDGYTF
.	TRBJ1-2	TRBV3-1	few	TGTGCCAGCAGCCGGGGCGCAGGCTCCAACTATGGCTACACCTTC	CASSRGAGSNYGYTF
.	TRBJ1-1	TRBV6-6	once	TGTACCAGCAGTTACTCTGGCAGGGAGTGGACTGAAGCTTTCTTT	CTSSYSGREWTEAFF
.	TRBJ2-1	TRBV5-1	many	TGCGCCAGCAGCTTGTGGGACCTCAACAATGAGCAGTTCTTC	CASSLWDLNNEQFF
TRBD1	TRBJ1-4	TRBV7-8	.	TGTGCCAGCAGCTTCGACAGGGGTGAAAAACTGTTTTTT	CASSFDRGEKLFF
.	TRBJ2-7	TRBV12-3/TRBV12-4	.	TGTGCCAGCAGTCAGAAAATCACCTACGAGCAGTACTTC	CASSQKITYEQYF
TRBD2	TRBJ2-7	TRBV11-2	.	TGTGCCAGCAGCGCTGCGGGGGGGAAATACGAGCAGTACTTC	CASSAAGGKYEQYF
.	TRBJ2-4	TRBV21-1	.	TGTGCCAGCAGCAAAGAGGCCAGGGGACGTGGCATTCAGTACTTC	CASSKEARGRGIQYF
TRBD2	TRBJ2-1	TRBV2	.	TGTGCCAGCAGGGGTCTAATGGGAGGTTTAGTAGCGGGAGCGTACAATGAGCAGTTCTTC	CASRGLMGGLVAGAYNEQFF
TRBD1	TRBJ2-5	TRBV6-1	.	TGTGCCAGCAGTGAATGGAGGACAGGGGCTGGAGAGACCCAGTACTTC	CASSEWRTGAGETQYF
.	TRBJ2-7	TRBV9	.	TGTGCCAGCAGCGTGACGTCGGACGAGCAGTACTTC	CASSVTSDEQYF
.	TRBJ2-7	TRBV7-9	few	TGTGCCAGCAGCTTAGAAGGTGGCCACGAGGAGCAGTACTTC	CASSLEGGHEEQYF
.	TRBJ2-7	TRBV3-1	many	TGTGCCAGCAGCCAAGATTCCGTGGGGGGCCACGAGCAGTACTTC	CASSQDSVGGHEQYF
.	TRBJ2-7	TRBV4-2	.	TGTGCCAGCAGCCAGACCTCCGGGACCGGCGACGAGCAGTACTTC	CASSQTSGTGDEQYF
.	TRBJ2-3	TRBV2	.	TGTGCCAGCCTCCAAGGGCCAGTTATCGGCACAGATACGCAGTATTTT	CASLQGPVIGTDTQYF
TRBD1	TRBJ2-1	TRBV11-2	.	TGTGCCAGCGGGGGCTTCCTTGACAGGGCCACTGCCAATGAGCAGTTCTTC	CASGGFLDRATANEQFF
.	TRBJ2-5	TRBV2	few	TGTGCCAGCAGTGAAGCGGACTTCACCCAGTACTTC	CASSEADFTQYF
.	TRBJ2-3	TRBV9	few	TGTGCCAGCAGCGTAGGAGTTGGGGAGGCAGATACGCAGTATTTT	CASSVGVGEADTQYF
.	TRBJ2-3	TRBV20-1	.	TGCAGTGCTAGCGGGGACTCCCCTAGCACAGATACGCAGTATTTT	CSASGDSPSTDTQYF
TRBD1	TRBJ1-2	TRBV5-1	.	TGCGCCAGCCGCTTTTCGGACAGGGGAATTTATGGCTACACCTTC	CASRFSDRGIYGYTF
.	TRBJ2-7	TRBV5-1	.	TGCGCCAGCAGCTTGCAGCACAGCAGCTCCTACGAGCAGTACTTC	CASSLQHSSSYEQYF
.	TRBJ1-5	TRBV28	.	TGTGCCAGCATCCCCCCAGGAGGGAAGACCCAGCATTTT	CASIPPGGKTQHF
TRBD2	TRBJ2-7	TRBV2	.	TGTGCCAGCAGTGAAGAGGCGGCGGGAGCGTCCTACGAGCAGTACTTC	CASSEEAAGASYEQYF